This T cell receptor beta chain was profiled in a study of identical twins. Regarding the study as a whole: Fewer insertions characterized abundant cord blood beta clonotypes, whereas memory repertoires showed none.

The table lists this clonotype with a few counts. Its antigen is still unknown. Trimming left V 4 bases short and J 0 bases short, with 17 bases between. CDR1 SGHKS and CDR2 YYEKEE come from the germline V gene (reference sequence). The CDR3 runs 17 residues. TCRdb ran MiXCR on the 5' RACE reads and lists one entry per CDR3 protein. The sample comprises around 280,000 distinct CDR3 sequences, 8% to 9% of which are singletons, and 2.1% rests with the top ten. These data were also reused for a study on yellow fever vaccine responses in identical twins.

The V call is TRBV5-5, the J call TRBJ2-1; D is undetermined. The sequence came from a woman aged 18-29 years in good health. Source material: memory (CD45RO+) T cells sorted from blood. CDR3 in DNA: TGTGCCAGCAGCCTGCCAAAAGATGGAAGCTCCTACAATGAGCAGTTCTTC. Translation gives CASSLPKDGSSYNEQFF.